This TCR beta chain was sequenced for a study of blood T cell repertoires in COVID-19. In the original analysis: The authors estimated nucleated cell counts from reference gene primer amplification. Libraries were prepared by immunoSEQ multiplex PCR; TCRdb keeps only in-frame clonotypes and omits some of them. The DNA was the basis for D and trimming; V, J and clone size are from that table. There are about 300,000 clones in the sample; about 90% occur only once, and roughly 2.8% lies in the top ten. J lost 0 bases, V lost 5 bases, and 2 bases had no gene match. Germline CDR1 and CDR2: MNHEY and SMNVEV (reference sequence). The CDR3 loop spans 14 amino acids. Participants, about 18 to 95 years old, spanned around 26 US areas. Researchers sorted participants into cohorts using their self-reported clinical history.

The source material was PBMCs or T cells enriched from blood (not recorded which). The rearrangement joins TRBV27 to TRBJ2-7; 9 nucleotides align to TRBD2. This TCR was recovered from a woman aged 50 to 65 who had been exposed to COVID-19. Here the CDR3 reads CASSERGASYEQYF. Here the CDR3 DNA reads TGTGCCAGCAGTGAGCGGGGGGCCTCCTACGAGCAGTACTTC.